Below, 18 T cell receptor beta chains from the same sample are listed, as sequenced in a study of shared clonotypes between healthy human individuals. TCRdb's copy holds only in-frame clones and misses some; the assay was immunoSEQ multiplex PCR. The data contain about 680,000 clones, 73% of them singletons. Sequenced: memory CD4+ T cells sorted from blood. The subset denotes: CD45RA-negative fraction. Source of these receptors: a woman aged 25 to 39 in good health.

This chain links TRBV13 with TRBJ2-7; possible D gene TRBD2, 5 bases. V lost 5 bases and J lost 1, with 12 bases in between. The CDR3 spans 14 residues. Germline assignment: CDR1 PRHDT and CDR2 FYEKMQ (reference sequence). CDR3 in DNA: TGTGCCAGCAGCGCTGAGAGGGAGTCCTACGAGCAGTACTTC. Translation: CASSAERESYEQYF.

V gene TRBV2 combines with J gene TRBJ2-4; 11 bases match TRBD1. V trimming: 6 bases; J trimming: 7 bases; junction bases outside the gene matches: 8. The CDR3 consists of 15 residues. Germline V lookup: CDR1 SNHLY, CDR2 FYNNEI. CDR3 DNA: TGTGCCAGCAGCGGAGGACAGGGGGCCTTCAACATTCAGTACTTC. Translating it yields CASSGGQGAFNIQYF.

The V call is TRBV29-1, the J call TRBJ2-2, with D possibly called TRBD1 or TRBD2 (5 bases each). The CDR3 consists of 15 residues. From germline, CDR1 is SQVTM and CDR2 ANQGSEA. V lost 4 bases and J 3 bases, leaving 15 bases between the germline ends. The chain's CDR3 is CSVGRQVGDTGELFF. The CDR3 region has the DNA TGCAGCGTTGGACGGCAGGTGGGGGACACCGGGGAGCTGTTTTTT.

The rearrangement links TRBV6-1 to TRBJ2-7; D perhaps matches TRBD2 (5 bases). The CDR3 contains 13 residues. V lost 8 bases and J 1 base, leaving 12 bases between the germline ends. Germline CDR1 reads MNHNS; CDR2 reads SASEGT. CDR3 bases: TGTGCCAGCTACCGGGATGGGTCCTACGAGCAGTACTTC. Protein: CASYRDGSYEQYF.

This clone was observed a handful of times. The chain combines TRBV7-2 with TRBJ2-3; no definite D call. The CDR3 loop spans 13 amino acids. Germline-derived CDR1 and CDR2 are SGHTA and FQGNSA. V shed 6 bases and J shed 2 bases, with 9 bases lying between them. The CDR3 nucleotides are TGTGCCAGCAGAAACGCCCCCACAGATACGCAGTATTTT. It yields the protein CASRNAPTDTQYF.

The chain has TRBV7-2 and TRBJ2-2, with 7 bases fitting TRBD2. The CDR3 loop spans 15 amino acids. With 5 bases clipped from V and 6 bases from J, the junction kept 9 bases outside the gene matches. Per the germline V gene, CDR1 is SGHTA and CDR2 is FQGNSA. CDR3 nucleotides: TGTGCCAGCAGCCCGATAGCGGGTGCTGCCGGGGAGCTGTTTTTT. Its translation is CASSPIAGAAGELFF.

V usage is TRBV29-1 and J usage is TRBJ1-1, with no clear D. The CDR3 has 12 amino acids. CDR1 SQVTM and CDR2 ANQGSEA come from the germline V gene. Trimming shortened V by 8 bases and J by 1 base, and 11 bases separated the two germline ends. The CDR3 DNA reads TGCAGCTTCTCCACCGAGAACACTGAAGCTTTCTTT. This encodes CSFSTENTEAFF.

The rearrangement joins TRBV6-6 to TRBJ1-2; D possibly corresponds to TRBD1 (5 bases). This CDR3 is built from 14 residues. With 5 bases removed from V and 3 bases from J, the gap between germline ends came to 13 bases. The germline V gene encodes CDR1 MNHNY and CDR2 SVGAGI (reference sequence). The chain's CDR3 is CASSPVDSYYGYTF. Here the CDR3 DNA reads TGTGCCAGCAGTCCGGTCGACAGTTACTATGGCTACACCTTC.

The V gene is TRBV18, the J gene TRBJ1-1; no definite D call. The germline V gene encodes CDR1 KGHSH and CDR2 LQKENI. V was shortened by 5 bases and J by 1 base, with 5 bases between the two germline ends. CDR3 length equals 12 residues. The CDR3 region has the DNA TGTGCCAGCTCAATGGCGAACACTGAAGCTTTCTTT. This encodes CASSMANTEAFF.

The rearrangement links TRBV7-2 to TRBJ2-5; 7 nucleotides align to TRBD2. Per germline, CDR1 SGHTA and CDR2 FQGNSA. V lost 1 base, J lost 6 bases, and 14 bases stayed unmatched. This CDR3 comprises 17 residues. As DNA, the CDR3 is TGTGCCAGCAGCTTAGTCCCGGCGGGAGACCCTCCAAAGACCCAGTACTTC. This sequence encodes CASSLVPAGDPPKTQYF.

The chain uses TRBV4-2 and TRBJ1-1; D is ambiguous. Between the trimmed V and J ends, which lost 0 bases and 1 base, there was a span of 6 bases. The germline CDR1 and CDR2 sequences are LGHNA and YNFKEQ. The CDR3 contains 14 residues. The CDR3 sequence: CASSQDTQNTEAFF. CDR3 sequence (DNA): TGTGCCAGCAGCCAAGATACTCAGAACACTGAAGCTTTCTTT.

The rearrangement links TRBV7-9 to TRBJ2-3; 11 bases match TRBD2. Losses at the gene ends were 4 bases for V and 2 bases for J; bases not matched to a gene: 2. Germline lookup yields CDR1 SEHNR and CDR2 FQNEAQ (reference sequence). The CDR3 length is 15 residues. The CDR3 loop is CASSSGLAVTDTQYF. DNA for the CDR3: TGTGCCAGCAGCTCGGGACTAGCGGTCACAGATACGCAGTATTTT.

This clone was seen only a few times. The rearrangement uses TRBV2 and TRBJ2-5, with D possibly TRBD2 on 6 matching bases. Germline V gene lookup returns CDR1 SNHLY and CDR2 FYNNEI. The V and J ends lost 5 bases and 5 bases respectively, with 9 bases between them. This CDR3 comprises 12 residues. The CDR3 coding sequence is TGTGCCAGCAGTCGGGACTTTGAGACCCAGTACTTC. Its translation is CASSRDFETQYF.

The J gene is TRBJ1-2, the V gene TRBV5-1; D call uncertain. Germline V lookup: CDR1 SGHRS, CDR2 YFSETQ. V was shortened by 4 bases and J by 4 bases, with 11 bases between the two germline ends. CDR3 length: 13 residues. The CDR3 protein is CASSVGESYGYTF. The CDR3 nucleotides are TGCGCCAGCAGCGTCGGGGAAAGCTATGGCTACACCTTC.

The V and J genes are TRBV15 and TRBJ2-7, with D possibly matching TRBD1 (6 bases). CDR3 size: 17 residues. V lost 4 bases, J lost 0 bases, and 19 bases lay in between. The germline V gene encodes CDR1 LNHNV and CDR2 YYDKDF (reference sequence). The CDR3 spells CATSKESWDISSYEQYF. CDR3 coding DNA: TGTGCCACCAGCAAAGAGAGTTGGGACATAAGCTCCTACGAGCAGTACTTC.

The gene calls are TRBV28 and TRBJ1-4; no reliable D call. Germline CDR1 and CDR2: MDHEN and SYDVKM. Trimming took 3 bases from V and 4 from J, leaving 3 bases between them. The CDR3 covers 12 residues. This CDR3 reads CASSLGNEKLFF. The DNA of the CDR3 is TGTGCCAGCAGTTTGGGTAATGAAAAACTGTTTTTT.

This clone was detected only once. J is TRBJ1-3 and V is TRBV5-4, with D perhaps TRBD1 (5 bases). V lost 3 bases and J lost 0, with 16 bases in between. Germline lookup yields CDR1 SGHNT and CDR2 YYREEE (reference sequence). The CDR3 extends over 17 amino acids. This chain's CDR3 is CASSSGPGRGSGNTIYF. CDR3 bases: TGTGCCAGCAGCTCGGGGCCGGGACGGGGCTCTGGAAACACCATATATTTT.

The chain employs TRBV19 and TRBJ1-4; D unresolved. Trimming removed 4 bases at V and 5 bases at J, with 14 bases between. Per germline, CDR1 LNHDA and CDR2 SQIVND (reference sequence). This CDR3 region has 15 residues. CDR3 coding DNA: TGTGCCAGTAGTAGTCGGCCGGAGATGAATGAAAAACTGTTTTTT. It encodes CASSSRPEMNEKLFF.